This TCR beta chain was captured by sequencing in a study of T-cell reconstitution after alpha-beta-depleted transplantation in children. This clonotype has at least ten counts. A junction end diverges from the germline sequence, so it may reflect a read error. Germline CDR1 is SEHNR and CDR2 is FQNEAQ (reference sequence). The CDR3 extends over 13 amino acids. Unique molecular identifiers were built into the TCRbeta library. TCRdb analysed the PCR reads with MiXCR anew, one entry per CDR3 protein. The sample carries 100,000 to 120,000 distinct CDR3 sequences, 10% recorded once. The sequence derives from a human donor who donated a stem cell graft to a child with acute lymphoblastic leukemia. The rearrangement links TRBV7-9 to TRBJ1-2; D ambiguous. The specimen was PBMCs from the stem cell graft donor, collected from the stem cell graft. The CDR3, as DNA: TGTGCCAGCAGGAGAGAGGGTTCCTATCGCTACACCTTC. This sequence encodes CASRREGSYRYTF.